This TCR beta chain was obtained from a study of somatic mutations in cytotoxic T cells in rheumatoid arthritis. TCRdb's copy holds only in-frame clones and misses some; the assay was immunoSEQ multiplex PCR. The repertoire holds over 8,000 clones, with approximately 85% as singletons. Germline V gives CDR1 MNHNS, CDR2 SASEGT. The CDR3 sequence is 14 residues long. Trimming stripped 6 bases from V and 3 bases from J, with 11 bases between. This sequence joins TRBV6-1 and TRBJ1-4; D uncertain. Sample: CD8+ T cells sorted from blood. The sequence derives from a woman in her forties or fifties in good health. DNA for the CDR3: TGTGCCAGCAGCCCCGGTGCGGCTAATGAAAAACTGTTTTTT. Translation gives CASSPGAANEKLFF.